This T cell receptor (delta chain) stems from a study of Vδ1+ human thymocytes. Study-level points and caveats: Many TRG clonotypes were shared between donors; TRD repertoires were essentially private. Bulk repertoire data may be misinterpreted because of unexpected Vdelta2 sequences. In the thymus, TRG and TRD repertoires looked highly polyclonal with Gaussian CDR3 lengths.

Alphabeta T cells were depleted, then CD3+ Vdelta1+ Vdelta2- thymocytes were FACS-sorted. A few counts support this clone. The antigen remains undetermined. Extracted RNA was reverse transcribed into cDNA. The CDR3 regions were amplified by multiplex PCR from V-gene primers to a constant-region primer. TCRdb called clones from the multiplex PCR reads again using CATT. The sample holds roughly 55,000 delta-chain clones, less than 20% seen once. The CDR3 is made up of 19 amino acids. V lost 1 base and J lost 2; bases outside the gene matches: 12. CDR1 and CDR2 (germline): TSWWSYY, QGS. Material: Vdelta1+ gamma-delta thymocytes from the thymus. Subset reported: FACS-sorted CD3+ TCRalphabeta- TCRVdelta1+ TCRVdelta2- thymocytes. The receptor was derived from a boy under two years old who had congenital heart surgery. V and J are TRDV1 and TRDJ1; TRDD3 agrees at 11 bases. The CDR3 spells CALGEPERVLGDKTDKLIF. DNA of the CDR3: TGTGCTCTTGGGGAACCTGAAAGGGTACTGGGGGATAAAACCGATAAACTCATCTTT.